This paragraph reports one T cell receptor beta chain. Its antigen is still unknown. Patients sequenced had flow cytometry evidence of CD8+CD57+ cell expansion. The patients, all of them, had severe acquired aplastic anemia. This sample was included in a study of CD8+CD57+ T cells in acquired aplastic anemia. General study points: Patients and controls shared 25 to 30 CD8+ CDR3 sequences, which appeared highly expressed in patients and within their immunodominant clones.

CDR3 size: 12 residues. For CDR3 and TCR beta VDJ profiling, genomic DNA was the template used. Using its own MiXCR run on the reads, TCRdb lists one record per CDR3 protein. Of 200,000 to 300,000 distinct CDR3 sequences in the sample, roughly 82% were seen once. The genes are TRBV12-3 or TRBV12-4 and TRBJ2-4; D remains unclear. The origin of this receptor is a human donor with aplastic anemia. Input material: sorted CD4+, CD8+, or CD8+CD57+ T cells (not recorded which) from PBMCs. The CDR3 protein is CASASAGNIQYF. For the CDR3, the DNA is TGTGCTAGTGCCTCAGCTGGGAACATTCAGTACTTC.